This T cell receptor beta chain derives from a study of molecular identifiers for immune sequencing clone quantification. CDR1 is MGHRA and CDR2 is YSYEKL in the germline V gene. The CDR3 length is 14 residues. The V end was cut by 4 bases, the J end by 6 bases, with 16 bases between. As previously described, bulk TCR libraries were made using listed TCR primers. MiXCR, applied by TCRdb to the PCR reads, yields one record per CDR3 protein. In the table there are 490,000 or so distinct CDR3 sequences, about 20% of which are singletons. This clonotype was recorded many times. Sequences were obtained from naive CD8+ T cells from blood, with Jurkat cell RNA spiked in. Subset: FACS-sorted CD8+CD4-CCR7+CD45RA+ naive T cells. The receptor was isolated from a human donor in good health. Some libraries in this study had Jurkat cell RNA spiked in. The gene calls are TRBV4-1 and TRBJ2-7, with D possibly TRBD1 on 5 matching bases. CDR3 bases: TGCGCCAGCAGCCTAGCCCAGGGTTTTGGCGAGCAGTACTTC. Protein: CASSLAQGFGEQYF.